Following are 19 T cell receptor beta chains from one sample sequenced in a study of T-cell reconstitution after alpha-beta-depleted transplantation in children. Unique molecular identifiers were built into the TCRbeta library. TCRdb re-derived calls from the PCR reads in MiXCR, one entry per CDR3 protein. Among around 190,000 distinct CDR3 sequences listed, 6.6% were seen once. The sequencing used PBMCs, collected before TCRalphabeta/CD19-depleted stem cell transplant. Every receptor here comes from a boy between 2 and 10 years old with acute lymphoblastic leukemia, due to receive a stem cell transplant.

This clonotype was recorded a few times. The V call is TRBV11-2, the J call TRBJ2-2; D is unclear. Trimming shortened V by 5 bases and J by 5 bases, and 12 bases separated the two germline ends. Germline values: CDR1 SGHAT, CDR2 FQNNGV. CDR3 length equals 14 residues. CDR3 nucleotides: TGTGCCAGCAGCCCCGGGCACCGGACCGGGGAGCTGTTTTTT. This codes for CASSPGHRTGELFF.

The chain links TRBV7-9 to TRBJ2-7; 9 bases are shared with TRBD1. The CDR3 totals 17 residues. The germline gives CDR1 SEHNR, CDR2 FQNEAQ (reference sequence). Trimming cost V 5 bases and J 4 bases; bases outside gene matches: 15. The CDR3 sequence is CASSPKYRDRALYEQYF. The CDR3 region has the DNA TGTGCCAGCAGCCCCAAATACCGGGACAGGGCCCTATACGAGCAGTACTTC.

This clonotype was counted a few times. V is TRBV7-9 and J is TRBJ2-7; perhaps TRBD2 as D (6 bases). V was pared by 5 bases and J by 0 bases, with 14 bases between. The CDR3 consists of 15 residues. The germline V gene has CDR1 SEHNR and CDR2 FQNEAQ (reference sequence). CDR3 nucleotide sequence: TGTGCCAGCAGCGCGTCGGGACTCAGCTCCTACGAGCAGTACTTC. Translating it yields CASSASGLSSYEQYF. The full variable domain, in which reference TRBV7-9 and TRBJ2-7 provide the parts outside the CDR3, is DTGVSQNPRHKITKRGQNVTFRCDPISEHNRLYWYRQTLGQGPEFLTYFQNEAQLEKSRLLSDRFSAERPKGSFSTLEIQRTEQGDSAMYLCASSASGLSSYEQYFGPGTRLTVT.

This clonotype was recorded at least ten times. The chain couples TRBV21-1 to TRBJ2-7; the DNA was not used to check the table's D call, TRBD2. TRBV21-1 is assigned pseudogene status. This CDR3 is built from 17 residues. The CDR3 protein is CASSRTSAPRESYEQYF. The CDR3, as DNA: TGTGCCAGCAGCCGGACTAGCGCCCCGAGGGAGTCCTACGAGCAGTACTTC.

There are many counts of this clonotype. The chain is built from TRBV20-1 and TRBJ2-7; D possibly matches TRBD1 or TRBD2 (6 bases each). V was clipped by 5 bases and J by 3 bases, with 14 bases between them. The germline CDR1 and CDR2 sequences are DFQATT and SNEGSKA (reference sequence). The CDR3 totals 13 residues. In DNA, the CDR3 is TGCAGTGCTCCCGAGGGGGGTAACTACGAGCAGTACTTC. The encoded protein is CSAPEGGNYEQYF.

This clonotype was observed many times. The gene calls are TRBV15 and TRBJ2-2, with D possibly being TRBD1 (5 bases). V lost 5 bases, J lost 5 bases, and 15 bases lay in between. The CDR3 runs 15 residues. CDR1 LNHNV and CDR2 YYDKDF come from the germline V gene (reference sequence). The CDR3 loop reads CATSPRQSMTGELFF. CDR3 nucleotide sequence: TGTGCCACCAGCCCTAGACAGAGTATGACCGGGGAGCTGTTTTTT.

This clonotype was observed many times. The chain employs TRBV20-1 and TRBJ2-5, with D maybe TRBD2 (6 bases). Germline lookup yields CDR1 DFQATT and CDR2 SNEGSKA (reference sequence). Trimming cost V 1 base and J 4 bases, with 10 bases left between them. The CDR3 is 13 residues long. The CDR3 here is CSARASRGETQYF. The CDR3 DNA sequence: TGCAGTGCTAGAGCCTCGCGGGGAGAGACCCAGTACTTC.

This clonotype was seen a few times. For the CDR3, the DNA is TGTGCCAGCGTCTCCGGACAGGGAAGCAATCAGCCCCAGCATTTT. It yields the protein CASVSGQGSNQPQHF. This chain joins TRBV28 and TRBJ1-5, with TRBD1 identical over 8 bases. The CDR3 sequence is 15 residues long. Losses at the gene ends were 8 bases for V and 1 base for J; bases not matched to a gene: 7. Germline CDR1 is MDHEN and CDR2 is SYDVKM.

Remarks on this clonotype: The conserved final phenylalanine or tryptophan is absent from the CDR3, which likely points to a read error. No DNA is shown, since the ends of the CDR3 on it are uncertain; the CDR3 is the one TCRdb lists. This CDR3 reads CASSPAEGV. This chain links TRBV4-3 with TRBJ2-1. The CDR3 spans 9 amino acids, including both terminal residues. CDR1 and CDR2 from the germline V gene are LGHNA and YSLEER.

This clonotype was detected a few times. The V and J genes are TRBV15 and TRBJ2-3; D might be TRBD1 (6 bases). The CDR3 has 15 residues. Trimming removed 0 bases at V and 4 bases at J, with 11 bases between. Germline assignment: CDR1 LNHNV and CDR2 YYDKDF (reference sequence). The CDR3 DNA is TGTGCCACCAGCAGAGAACTATCAGGGGCAGATACGCAGTATTTT. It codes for CATSRELSGADTQYF. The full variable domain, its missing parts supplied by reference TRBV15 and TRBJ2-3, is DAMVIQNPRYQVTQFGKPVTLSCSQTLNHNVMYWYQQKSSQAPKLLFHYYDKDFNNEADTPDNFQSRRPNTSFCFLDIRSPGLGDTAMYLCATSRELSGADTQYFGPGTRLTVL.

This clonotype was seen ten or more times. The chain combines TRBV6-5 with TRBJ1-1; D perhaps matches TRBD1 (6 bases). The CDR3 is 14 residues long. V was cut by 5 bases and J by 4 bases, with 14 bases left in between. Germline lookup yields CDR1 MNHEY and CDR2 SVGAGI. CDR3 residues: CASSSTQGSTEAFF. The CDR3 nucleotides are TGTGCCAGCAGTAGTACTCAGGGGAGCACTGAAGCTTTCTTT.

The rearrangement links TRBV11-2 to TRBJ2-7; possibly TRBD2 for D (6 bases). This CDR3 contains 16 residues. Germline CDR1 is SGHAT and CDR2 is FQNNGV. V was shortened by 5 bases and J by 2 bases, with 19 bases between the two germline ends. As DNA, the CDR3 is TGTGCCAGCAGCCCCCTAAGGCGGGAAAGGACCTACGAGCAGTACTTC. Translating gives CASSPLRRERTYEQYF.

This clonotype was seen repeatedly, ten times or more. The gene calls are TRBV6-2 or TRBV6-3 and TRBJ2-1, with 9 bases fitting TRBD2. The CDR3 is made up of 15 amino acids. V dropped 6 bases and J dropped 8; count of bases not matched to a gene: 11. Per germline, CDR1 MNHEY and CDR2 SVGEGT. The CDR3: CASRGSGGFFDEQFF. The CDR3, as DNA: TGTGCCAGCAGAGGTAGCGGGGGCTTCTTCGATGAGCAGTTCTTC.

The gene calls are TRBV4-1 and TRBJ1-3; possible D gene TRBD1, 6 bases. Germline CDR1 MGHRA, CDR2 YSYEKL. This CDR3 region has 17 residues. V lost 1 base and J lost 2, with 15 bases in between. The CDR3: CASSQAIQQGTGNTIYF. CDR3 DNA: TGCGCCAGCAGCCAAGCCATTCAACAGGGAACTGGAAACACCATATATTTT.

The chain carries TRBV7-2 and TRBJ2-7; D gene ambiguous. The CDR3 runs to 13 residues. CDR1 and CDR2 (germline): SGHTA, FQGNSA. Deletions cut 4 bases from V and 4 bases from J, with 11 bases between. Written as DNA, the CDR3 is TGTGCCAGCAGCTCGGTCCTCGGTTACGAGCAGTACTTC. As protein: CASSSVLGYEQYF.

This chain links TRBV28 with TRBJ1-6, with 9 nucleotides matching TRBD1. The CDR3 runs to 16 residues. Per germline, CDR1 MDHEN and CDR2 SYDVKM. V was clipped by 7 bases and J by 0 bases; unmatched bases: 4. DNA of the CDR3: TGTGCCAGCATCACAGGGGGCGCCTCCTATAATTCACCCCTCCACTTT. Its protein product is CASITGGASYNSPLHF. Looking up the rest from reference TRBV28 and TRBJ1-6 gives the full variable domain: DVKVTQSSRYLVKRTGEKVFLECVQDMDHENMFWYRQDPGLGLRLIYFSYDVKMKEKGDIPEGYSVSREKKERFSLILESASTNQTSMYLCASITGGASYNSPLHFGNGTRLTVT.

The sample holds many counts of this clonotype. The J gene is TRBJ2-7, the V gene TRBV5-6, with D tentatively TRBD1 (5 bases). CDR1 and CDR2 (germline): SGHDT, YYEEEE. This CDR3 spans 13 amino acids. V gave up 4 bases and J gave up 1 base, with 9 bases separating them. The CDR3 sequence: CASSGGASYEQYF. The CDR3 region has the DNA TGTGCCAGCAGCGGTGGGGCTTCCTACGAGCAGTACTTC.

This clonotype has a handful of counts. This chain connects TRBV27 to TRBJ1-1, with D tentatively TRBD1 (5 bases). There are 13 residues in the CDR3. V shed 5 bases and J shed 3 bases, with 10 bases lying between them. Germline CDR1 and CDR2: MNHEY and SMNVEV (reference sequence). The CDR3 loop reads CASSPEGDTEAFF. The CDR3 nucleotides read TGTGCCAGCAGTCCTGAAGGGGACACTGAAGCTTTCTTT.

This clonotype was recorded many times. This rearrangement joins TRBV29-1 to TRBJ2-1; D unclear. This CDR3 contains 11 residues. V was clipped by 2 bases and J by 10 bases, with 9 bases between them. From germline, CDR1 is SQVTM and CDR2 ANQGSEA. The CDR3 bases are TGCAGCGTTGAACCCGGGCCGGAGCAGTTCTTC. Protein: CSVEPGPEQFF.